This entry features one T cell receptor beta chain sequence. Its antigen remains unknown. This entry comes from a study of T cell responses to AZD1222 COVID-19 vaccine. On the study more broadly: Second-dose intervals of approximately 4 or approximately 12 weeks were pooled. The study, taken as a whole, reports: Baseline seropositivity characterized only a handful of AZD1222 recipients. Unmutated regions of variants are reportedly targeted by nearly half of spike-specific TCRs.

Clones were sequenced by immunoSEQ multiplex PCR, and TCRdb holds only the in-frame ones, with some missing. The data show 100,000 to 150,000 clones, about 90% seen once. The germline gives CDR1 LNHDA, CDR2 SQIVND (reference sequence). V lost 3 bases to trimming and J lost 5 bases; unmatched junction nucleotides: 5. The CDR3 is made up of 14 amino acids. The origin of this receptor is an adult in good health. The chain is built from TRBV19 and TRBJ1-1; TRBD1 aligns across 8 bases. The material sequenced was peripheral blood, taken on day 0 of AZD1222 vaccination. DNA of the CDR3: TGTGCCAGTAGTATTGCCAGGGGGCGGACTGAAGCTTTCTTT. It is translated as CASSIARGRTEAFF.